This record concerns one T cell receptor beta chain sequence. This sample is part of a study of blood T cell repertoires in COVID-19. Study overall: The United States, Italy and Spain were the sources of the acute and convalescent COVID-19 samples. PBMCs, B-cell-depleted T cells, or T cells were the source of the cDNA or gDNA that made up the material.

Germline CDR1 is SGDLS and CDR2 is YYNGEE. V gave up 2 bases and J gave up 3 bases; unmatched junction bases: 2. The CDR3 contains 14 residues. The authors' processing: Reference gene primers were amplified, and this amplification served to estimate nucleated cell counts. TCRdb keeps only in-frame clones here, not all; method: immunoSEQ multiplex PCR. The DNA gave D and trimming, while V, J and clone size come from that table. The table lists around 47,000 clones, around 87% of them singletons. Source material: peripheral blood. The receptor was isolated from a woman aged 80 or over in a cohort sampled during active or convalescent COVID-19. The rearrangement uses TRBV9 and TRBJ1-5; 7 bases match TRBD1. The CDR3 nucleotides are TGTGCCAGCAGCGTGGGACAGCCCAATCAGCCCCAGCATTTT. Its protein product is CASSVGQPNQPQHF. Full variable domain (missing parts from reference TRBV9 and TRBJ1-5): DSGVTQTPKHLITATGQRVTLRCSPRSGDLSVYWYQQSLDQGLQFLIQYYNGEERAKGNILERFSAQQFPDLHSELNLSSLELGDSALYFCASSVGQPNQPQHFGDGTRLSIL.